This record concerns one T cell receptor (beta chain) sequence. PCR amplification relied on 60 Vbeta primers (plus 13 Jbeta primers). Method: immunoSEQ multiplex PCR; TCRdb's copy keeps in-frame clones and lacks some. This sample carries about 130,000 clones, with roughly 2% going to the ten biggest clones. CDR1 SGHRS and CDR2 YFSETQ come from the germline V gene. V was pared by 0 bases and J by 2 bases, with 14 bases between. CDR3 length: 17 residues. The sample originates from a study of cytomegalovirus exposure and HLA in healthy donors. This chain connects TRBV5-1 to TRBJ2-2, with D perhaps matching TRBD1 (6 bases). The sequenced sample consisted of PBMCs. This sequence was found in a woman in her sixties or seventies in good health and CMV-seronegative. CDR3 in amino acids: CASSLAERGRNTGELFF. Written as DNA, the CDR3 is TGCGCCAGCAGCTTGGCCGAGAGGGGGAGAAACACCGGGGAGCTGTTTTTT.